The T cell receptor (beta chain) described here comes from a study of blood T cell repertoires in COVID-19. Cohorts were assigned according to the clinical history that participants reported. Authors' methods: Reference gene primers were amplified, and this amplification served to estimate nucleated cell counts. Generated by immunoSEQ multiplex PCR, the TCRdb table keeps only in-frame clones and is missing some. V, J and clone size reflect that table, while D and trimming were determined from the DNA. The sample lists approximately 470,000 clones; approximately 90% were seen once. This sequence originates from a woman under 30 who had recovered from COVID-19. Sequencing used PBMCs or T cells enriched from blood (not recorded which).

CDR3 protein: CASSREQGSNTEAFF. The CDR3 DNA reads as TGTGCCAGCAGCCGAGAACAGGGCTCGAACACTGAAGCTTTCTTT. This rearrangement joins TRBV4-2 to TRBJ1-1, with D possibly TRBD1 on 6 matching bases. Trimming took off 4 bases at V and 1 base at J, with 13 bases between the two ends. This CDR3 contains 15 residues. Germline CDR1 and CDR2: LGHNA and YNFKEQ.